Below are 31 T cell receptor beta chains sequenced from a single sample in a study of tumor and adjacent non-tumor tissue in lung cancer. Three rounds of nested PCR, following a modified ARM-PCR protocol, produced the TCRbeta library. TCRdb reprocessed the multiplex PCR reads with MiXCR, giving one entry per CDR3 protein. The profile shows tens of thousands of distinct CDR3 sequences, just over 75% of them singletons. RNA was extracted from bulk tissue without any cell sorting. The normal lung tissue was taken more than 3 cm from the tumor edge. What was sequenced was distant non-tumor lung tissue. All receptors come from a man in his 70s with non-small cell lung cancer.

Note on this clonotype: A junction end diverges from the germline sequence, so it may reflect a read error. V and J are TRBV11-3 and TRBJ1-2; D is unresolved. The germline CDR1 and CDR2 sequences are SGHNT and YENEEA. The CDR3 has 15 residues. The CDR3 reads CAISLEHGRTYSYTF. CDR3 in DNA: TGTGCCATCAGCTTAGAACATGGACGGACCTATAGCTACACCTTC.

With regard to this clonotype: A much larger clone lies one base from this, so it may be a read error. This sequence joins TRBV28 and TRBJ1-5; D perhaps matches TRBD1 (6 bases). The CDR3 totals 15 residues. Looked up from germline, CDR1 is MDHEN and CDR2 is SYDVKM. The CDR3 reads CASILSQGRNQPQQF. As DNA, the CDR3 is TGTGCCAGCATTCTCTCCCAGGGGAGAAATCAGCCCCAGCAATTT.

At least ten counts were recorded for this clonotype. The chain carries TRBV10-3 and TRBJ2-6; D possibly matches TRBD1 or TRBD2 (5 bases each). V lost 6 bases to trimming and J lost 3 bases, with 18 bases between them. The CDR3 runs 17 residues. Germline-derived CDR1 and CDR2 are ENHRY and SYGVKD. CDR3 sequence reads: CAIRGVGTAFGANVLTF. The DNA of the CDR3 is TGTGCCATCAGGGGCGTAGGGACCGCCTTTGGGGCCAACGTCCTGACTTTC.

A remark on this clonotype: This may stem from a read error, because a much larger clone lies one nucleotide away. Likely a read error: the CDR3 ends without its conserved phenylalanine or tryptophan. The chain links TRBV10-3 to TRBJ2-3, with 9 bases lining up with TRBD2. This CDR3 comprises 12 residues. Germline CDR1 reads ENHRY; CDR2 reads SYGVKD. CDR3 loop: CAAGTSKDTQYV. In DNA form, the CDR3 reads TGTGCCGCCGGGACTAGCAAAGATACGCAGTATGTT.

Note on this clonotype: Its ends do not fully match the called genes, so a read error is possible. The chain employs TRBV29-1 and TRBJ2-5; D may be TRBD1 or TRBD2 (5 bases each). Per germline, CDR1 SQVTM and CDR2 ANQGSEA. CDR3 length: 16 amino acids. The CDR3 DNA is TGTAGCGCCAGGCCCTACCTCCATACAGGTCAAGAGACCCAGAACTTC. Its protein product is CSARPYLHTGQETQNF.

Note on this clonotype: One end of the junction does not line up with germline, which may come from a read error. The chain joins TRBV11-2 to TRBJ1-1; no reliable D call. The CDR3 is 16 residues long. Germline assignment: CDR1 SGHAT and CDR2 FQNNGV. CDR3 sequence reads: CARRLRERIMKNEDLF. DNA of the CDR3: TGTGCAAGGAGATTAAGGGAAAGAATCATGAAAAATGAAGATTTATTT. Supplemented by reference TRBV11-2 and TRBJ1-1, the full variable domain reads EAGVAQSPRYKIIEKRQSVAFWCNPISGHATLYWYQQILGQGPKLLIQFQNNGVVDDSQLPKDRFSAERLKGVDSTLKIQPAKLEDSAVYLCARRLRERIMKNEDLFGQGTRLTVV.

To note about this clonotype: At one end the junction does not follow the germline gene, possibly because of a read error. The chain links TRBV14 to TRBJ2-1; 7 bases fit TRBD2. This CDR3 is 16 amino acids long. Germline V lookup: CDR1 SGHDN, CDR2 FVKESK. CDR3 sequence reads: CASSPLAAISYNEQSF. In DNA form, the CDR3 reads TGTGCCAGCAGCCCCCTAGCGGCTATCTCCTACAATGAGCAGTCCTTC.

This clonotype has only one observation. A junction end diverges from the germline sequence, so it may reflect a read error. The V call is TRBV28, the J call TRBJ2-2; D is possibly TRBD2 (5 bases). CDR3 length: 17 residues. CDR1 is MDHEN and CDR2 is SYDVKM in the germline V gene. The CDR3 DNA is TGTACAAGCAGCCGCTTTACGGGAACTCGATACACCTGGGAGCTGTTTTTT. It codes for CTSSRFTGTRYTWELFF.

J is TRBJ1-2 and V is TRBV5-6; possible D gene TRBD1, 6 bases. Trimming took 4 bases from V and 8 from J, leaving 15 bases between them. The CDR3 consists of 13 residues. CDR1 is SGHDT, CDR2 YYEEEE, per germline. The CDR3 coding sequence is TGTGCCAGCAGCGCTCTGGACAGCGTGGGCTACACCTTC. It specifies CASSALDSVGYTF.

The rearrangement joins TRBV6-1 to TRBJ2-1, with D possibly being TRBD1 (6 bases). V was pared by 10 bases and J by 12 bases, with 19 bases between. CDR3 length: 12 amino acids. Germline CDR1 reads MNHNS; CDR2 reads SASEGT. In nucleotides, the CDR3 is TGTGCCATCAGCCCAGGGGTTGGGGGGCAGTTCTTC. Its translation is CAISPGVGGQFF.

Details on this clonotype: Since a much larger clone is just one base distant, this may be a read error. The V call is TRBV5-6, the J call TRBJ2-1; the D gene is possibly TRBD2 (7 bases). The CDR3 is made up of 16 amino acids. Germline CDR1 reads SGHDT; CDR2 reads YYEEEE. The CDR3 here is CANSFLGGAPDNEQFF. The DNA for the CDR3 is TGTGCCAACAGCTTCCTTGGGGGGGCCCCCGACAATGAGCAGTTCTTC.

Worth noting for this clonotype: Since a much larger clone is just one base distant, this may be a read error. The chain couples TRBV4-1 to TRBJ1-6, with D perhaps matching TRBD1 (5 bases). The CDR3 consists of 15 residues. Germline CDR1 MGHRA, CDR2 YSYEKL. The CDR3 reads CANSPRAENNSPLHF. The CDR3 bases are TGCGCCAACAGCCCCAGGGCAGAGAATAATTCACCCCTCCACTTT.

On this clonotype itself: Compared with germline, one end of the junction differs, possibly owing to a read error. The V and J genes are TRBV28 and TRBJ2-1; 7 nucleotides line up with TRBD2. The CDR3 covers 14 residues. The germline CDR1 and CDR2 sequences are MDHEN and SYDVKM. CDR3 loop: CASTRGSSYNGQFF. DNA for the CDR3: TGTGCCAGCACTCGCGGGAGCTCCTACAATGGGCAGTTCTTC. The variable domain in full, with the rest retrieved from reference TRBV28 and TRBJ2-1, is DVKVTQSSRYLVKRTGEKVFLECVQDMDHENMFWYRQDPGLGLRLIYFSYDVKMKEKGDIPEGYSVSREKKERFSLILESASTNQTSMYLCASTRGSSYNGQFFGPGTRLTVL.

This clonotype was counted between two and nine times. This may be a read error, as it is one base from a much larger clone. The genes are TRBV6-1 and TRBJ1-5; D unresolved. The J call is doubtful: the DNA matches TRBJ2-3 better. There are 15 residues in the CDR3. In germline, CDR1 is MNHNS, CDR2 SASEGT. CDR3 DNA: TGTGCCAGCAGTGCCCAAAGCGATAGCAATCAGCCCCAGTATTTT. Translated: CASSAQSDSNQPQYF.

This clonotype was found once. As the CDR3 is not closed by the conserved phenylalanine or tryptophan, this likely results from a read error. The DNA is omitted, as the CDR3 cannot be located on it reliably, and the CDR3 follows TCRdb's listing. The chain couples TRBV5-8 to TRBJ1-1. Germline V gene data show CDR1 as SGHTS and CDR2 as YDEGEE. With termini counted, the CDR3 has 14 amino acids. The CDR3 sequence is CASNQASFNTEALY.

Concerning this clonotype: Since no conserved phenylalanine or tryptophan closes the CDR3, a read error is the likely cause. No DNA is shown, since the ends of the CDR3 on it are uncertain; the CDR3 is the one TCRdb lists. This chain uses TRBV7-8 with TRBJ1-1; whether TRBD1, the table's D call, matches the DNA was not checked. Per the germline V gene, CDR1 is SGHVS and CDR2 is FQNEAQ. The CDR3 length is 11 residues, termini included. CDR3 in amino acids: CASSAGGEVFL.

As for this clonotype: Germline and junction disagree at one end, which may indicate a read error. J is TRBJ1-5 and V is TRBV10-3, with 7 bases that match TRBD1. Germline CDR1 and CDR2: ENHRY and SYGVKD. This CDR3 is 16 amino acids long. This CDR3 reads CAIGRGGVTGNQPQDF. DNA of the CDR3: TGTGCCATCGGAAGAGGGGGCGTCACTGGCAATCAGCCCCAGGATTTT.

Details on this clonotype: Since a much larger clone is just one base distant, this may be a read error. The rearrangement uses TRBV6-1 and TRBJ1-2; TRBD1 might be the D (5 bases). V was trimmed by 2 bases and J by 6 bases, leaving 10 bases between them. The CDR3 length is 13 residues. The V gene's germline CDR1 is MNHNS and CDR2 SASEGT. CDR3 in DNA: TGTGCCAGCAGTGAAAGGCAGGACAATGGCTACACCTTC. Translation: CASSERQDNGYTF.

Comments on this clonotype: The CDR3 ends on some other residue instead of the conserved phenylalanine or tryptophan, so this is likely a read error. V is TRBV6-1 and J is TRBJ2-1, with a possible D match to TRBD2 (5 bases). The length of the CDR3 is 15 residues. The germline V gene has CDR1 MNHNS and CDR2 SASEGT. CDR3 loop: CASYSTASRRQEQFI. In nucleotides, the CDR3 is TGCGCCAGCTACTCCACGGCTAGCAGGAGACAAGAGCAGTTCATC.

Comment on this clonotype: A much larger clone lies one base from this, so it may be a read error. The V and J genes are TRBV7-9 and TRBJ1-5; a weak D match, TRBD1 (5 bases). This CDR3 contains 14 residues. CDR1 is SEHNR, CDR2 FQNEAQ, per germline (reference sequence). V was cut by 4 bases and J by 5 bases, with 12 bases left in between. CDR3 residues: CASSSGTDDQPQHF. CDR3 in DNA: TGTGCCAGCAGCTCCGGGACGGACGATCAGCCCCAGCATTTT.

Notes on this clonotype: Since a much larger clone is just one base distant, this may be a read error. The chain combines TRBV5-1 with TRBJ1-2, with D uncertain. The CDR3 consists of 14 residues. Per germline, CDR1 SGHRS and CDR2 YFSETQ. The V and J ends lost 4 bases and 8 bases respectively, with 18 bases between them. CDR3: CASSAIGPNAGYTF. In nucleotides, the CDR3 is TGCGCCAGCAGCGCCATCGGGCCGAACGCCGGCTACACCTTC.

This clonotype was picked up one time. The CDR3 carries no conserved terminal phenylalanine or tryptophan, so it likely arises from a read error. This chain connects TRBV28 to TRBJ2-4, with unresolved D. Germline loops: CDR1 MDHEN, CDR2 SYDVKM. The CDR3 is 15 amino acids. For the CDR3, the DNA is TGCGCCAGCAGTTTATATCCTATAGCCAAAAACATTCAGTACATC. Residues: CASSLYPIAKNIQYI.

This chain joins TRBV6-2 or TRBV6-3 and TRBJ2-1; D gene unclear. The DNA end is a closer match to TRBJ2-7, so the J assignment may be wrong. This CDR3 is built from 12 residues. CDR1 MNHEY and CDR2 SVGEGT come from the germline V gene. The CDR3: CASNYTPTEQYF. The CDR3 nucleotides read TGTGCCAGTAATTACACGCCGACAGAGCAGTACTTC.

This clonotype is labeled as medium-sized (0.01 to 0.1%). The rearrangement links TRBV4-2 to TRBJ2-5; D is perhaps TRBD2 (6 bases). This CDR3 comprises 16 residues. In germline, CDR1 is LGHNA, CDR2 YNFKEQ. V lost 4 bases, J lost 5 bases, and 20 bases lay in between. The DNA for the CDR3 is TGTGCCAGCAGCCGCCGAGGTAGCGGTAATGAGGAGACCCAGTACTTC. This sequence encodes CASSRRGSGNEETQYF.

Points on this clonotype: Given the absence of the conserved phenylalanine or tryptophan at the CDR3 end, a read error is likely. This chain connects TRBV4-1 to TRBJ1-2; 9 nucleotides agree with TRBD1. The CDR3 contains 15 residues. Germline assignment: CDR1 MGHRA and CDR2 YSYEKL. Here the CDR3 DNA reads TGCGCCATCAGCCCTCTCCCGGGACAGGGTTACGGCTACACCTCC. It translates to CAISPLPGQGYGYTS.

In this sample, this clonotype turned up many times. The chain has TRBV20-1 and TRBJ1-6; D possibly corresponds to TRBD1 (6 bases). Trimming removed 3 bases from V and 8 bases from J, with 14 bases in between. Germline V CDR1 and CDR2: DFQATT, SNEGSKA (reference sequence). The CDR3 runs to 14 residues. The CDR3 here is CSASGQFEDSPLHF. The CDR3 DNA is TGCAGTGCTAGCGGACAGTTCGAGGATTCACCCCTCCACTTT.

With regard to this clonotype: Sequence at one end of the junction differs from germline and may be a read error. The genes are TRBV11-3 and TRBJ2-7, with TRBD1 as a possible D gene (6 bases). This CDR3 has 13 amino acids. Germline V CDR1 and CDR2: SGHNT, YENEEA. The CDR3 sequence is CDSSLTGAYKQYF. The CDR3 DNA follows: TGTGACAGCAGTCTGACAGGAGCCTACAAGCAGTACTTC.

This clonotype has only one observation. The conserved closing phenylalanine or tryptophan is absent in this CDR3, likely reflecting a read error. The chain employs TRBV6-5 and TRBJ2-6; TRBD1 agrees at 11 bases. Germline V gene sequence: CDR1 MNHEY, CDR2 SVGAGI. The CDR3 loop spans 17 amino acids. CDR3 nucleotide sequence: TGTGTCAACAGTTCCGGGACAGGGGGCTCTGGGGCCAACGTCCTGACTTTG. It encodes CVNSSGTGGSGANVLTL.

The V gene is TRBV2, the J gene TRBJ2-5, with 7 bases fitting TRBD2. Trimming cost V 6 bases and J 5 bases; bases outside gene matches: 3. The CDR3 runs 12 residues. Germline CDR1 is SNHLY and CDR2 is FYNNEI. CDR3 loop: CASRTAGETQYF. DNA of the CDR3: TGTGCCAGCAGGACAGCGGGGGAGACCCAGTACTTC.

As for this clonotype: A junction boundary mismatches the germline segment, possibly from a read error. The rearrangement links TRBV6-1 to TRBJ1-3; D gene uncertain. Germline V CDR1 and CDR2: MNHNS, SASEGT. The CDR3 loop spans 15 amino acids. CDR3 in amino acids: CASSSTITSGNSIYF. CDR3 sequence (DNA): TGTGCCAGCAGCTCCACGATAACATCTGGAAACAGCATATATTTT.

This rearrangement joins TRBV5-4 to TRBJ2-7; TRBD1 might be the D (5 bases). From germline, CDR1 is SGHNT and CDR2 YYREEE (reference sequence). This CDR3 region has 14 residues. The CDR3 DNA sequence: TGTGCAAACAGCTTGGCCGGACAAGCCTACGAGCAGTACTTC. Residues: CANSLAGQAYEQYF.